This T cell receptor beta chain derives from a study of cytomegalovirus exposure and HLA in healthy donors. Study-wide context: The study's early data release held roughly 91 million unique TCRs from HLA-typed donors.

Study-wide findings and caveats: Cytomegalovirus association was assigned to about 150 TCR beta chains. V- and J-gene trimming in TCR beta was tied to a missense DCLRE1C variant by an analysis performed later. In vitro checks showed that a few CMV-associated chains really do target CMV antigens.

The germline CDR1 and CDR2 sequences are SGHVS and FNYEAQ. This CDR3 comprises 20 residues. V lost 4 bases and J lost 3; bases outside the gene matches: 23. In the PCR, 60 Vbeta and 13 Jbeta primers were used. Clones were sequenced by immunoSEQ multiplex PCR, and TCRdb holds only the in-frame ones, with some missing. Of about 180,000 clones in the sample, roughly 80% are singletons; the top ten hold less than 1.5%. With regard to this clone: Its antigen remains unidentified.

This sequence joins TRBV7-6 and TRBJ2-5; 7 nucleotides match TRBD2. The source is a girl between 5 and 17 years old in good health and CMV-seropositive. The material sequenced was PBMCs. The DNA for the CDR3 is TGTGCCAGCAGCTGGGGGAGGGTACCCCTGGGGTTGGTTGTGGAAGAGACCCAGTACTTC. Translation gives CASSWGRVPLGLVVEETQYF.